Sequencing of this TCR beta chain was carried out in a study of molecular identifiers for immune sequencing clone quantification. This clonotype was picked up many times. TCRdb reprocessed the PCR reads with MiXCR, giving one entry per CDR3 protein. The sample lists over 600,000 distinct CDR3 sequences, approximately 20% occurring once. This CDR3 contains 15 residues. Per germline, CDR1 SEHNR and CDR2 FQNEAQ (reference sequence). V shed 4 bases and J shed 2 bases, with 11 bases lying between them. The sequencing input was naive CD8+ T cells from blood, with Jurkat cell RNA spiked in. Indicated subset: FACS-sorted CD8+CD4-CCR7+CD45RA+ naive T cells. This chain connects TRBV7-9 to TRBJ2-2, with D possibly being TRBD1 or TRBD2 (5 bases each). The clonotype was recovered from a human donor in good health. Some libraries in this study had Jurkat cell RNA spiked in. CDR3 nucleotides: TGTGCCAGCAGCTCCGACGGGGCTAACACCGGGGAGCTGTTTTTT. Translation: CASSSDGANTGELFF.